This T cell receptor beta chain stems from a study of T cell responses to AZD1222 COVID-19 vaccine. Germline CDR1 is SEHNR and CDR2 is FQNEAQ (reference sequence). The CDR3 covers 16 residues. The J segment lost 0 bases and the V segment lost 5 bases, leaving 2 bases of the junction unmatched. Assay: immunoSEQ multiplex PCR; the TCRdb copy retains only in-frame clones and omits some. The profile shows about 39,000 clones, about nine tenths of them singletons. The sample in question was peripheral blood, obtained 28 days after the second dose of the MenACWY control vaccine. This chain uses TRBV7-9 with TRBJ2-7, with TRBD2 matching 15 bases. The sequence derives from an adult who received the MenACWY meningococcal vaccine as a control. The CDR3 is CASSGTSGRSSYEQYF. In DNA form, the CDR3 reads TGTGCCAGCAGCGGGACTAGCGGGAGGAGCTCCTACGAGCAGTACTTC.